These 8 T cell receptor beta chains were sequenced from one sample in a study of blood T cells in healthy people across ages. A second PCR, run for roughly 7 to 11 cycles, used a sample-barcoded 5' primer plus a J-beta primer mix. Via MiXCR, TCRdb re-called the 5' RACE reads, giving one row per CDR3 protein. The sample consists of 1.4 million or so distinct CDR3 sequences, less than 45% of them appearing once. Specimen: blood. These receptors were taken from a woman aged 18-29 years in good health.

The count of this clonotype is one. The gene calls are TRBV4-2 and TRBJ2-3; 12 bases fit TRBD2. This CDR3 is 17 amino acids long. Germline V CDR1 and CDR2: LGHNA, YNFKEQ. J lost 3 bases, V lost 3 bases, and 7 bases had no gene match. CDR3 sequence: CASSHFSSGRETDTQYF. The CDR3 DNA sequence: TGTGCCAGCAGCCATTTTTCTAGCGGGAGGGAGACAGATACGCAGTATTTT.

The V call is TRBV4-3, the J call TRBJ1-6; D is unclear. V was clipped by 3 bases and J by 2 bases, with 17 bases between them. This CDR3 spans 18 amino acids. CDR1 LGHNA and CDR2 YSLEER come from the germline V gene. Written as DNA, the CDR3 is TGCGCCAGCAGCCAGGAAAGTGCGGGGTTTACCTATAATTCACCCCTCCACTTT. Protein product: CASSQESAGFTYNSPLHF.

The chain uses TRBV6-2 or TRBV6-3 and TRBJ2-7; the match to TRBD2 covers 11 bases. The germline CDR1 and CDR2 sequences are MNHEY and SVGEGT. The length of the CDR3 is 15 residues. J gave up 2 bases and V 6 bases, and 6 bases lay outside the gene matches. The CDR3: CASRRLAGNPYEQYF. DNA for the CDR3: TGTGCCAGCAGGAGACTAGCGGGGAACCCCTACGAGCAGTACTTC.

The rearrangement uses TRBV7-2 and TRBJ2-7; TRBD2 matches at 7 bases. V shed 5 bases, J shed 7 bases, and the junction held 17 bases outside the gene matches. Germline CDR1 SGHTA, CDR2 FQGNSA. CDR3 length: 16 amino acids. CDR3 coding DNA: TGTGCCAGCAGCGCCCGAGTGCGGGGGACTAACAATGAGCAGTACTTC. This codes for CASSARVRGTNNEQYF.

This rearrangement joins TRBV7-9 to TRBJ2-5, with 8 bases fitting TRBD1. Germline V gives CDR1 SEHNR, CDR2 FQNEAQ (reference sequence). The CDR3 runs 17 residues. The trim removed 1 base at V and 11 bases at J, leaving 18 bases unmatched. The CDR3 spells CASSLGVRGRIFDEQYF. CDR3 DNA: TGTGCCAGCAGCTTAGGGGTCAGGGGGCGGATTTTCGATGAGCAGTACTTC.

In its sample, this clonotype was seen a few times. The chain has TRBV15 and TRBJ2-5, with D perhaps TRBD1 or TRBD2 (5 bases each). The CDR3 loop spans 14 amino acids. Germline V gene sequence: CDR1 LNHNV, CDR2 YYDKDF (reference sequence). Trimming left V 3 bases short and J 0 bases short, with 8 bases between. The CDR3 coding sequence is TGTGCCACCAGCAGGGGGACGGACCAAGAGACCCAGTACTTC. It specifies CATSRGTDQETQYF.

This clonotype was observed a few times. The rearrangement uses TRBV20-1 and TRBJ2-3, with TRBD1 identical over 9 bases. CDR1 DFQATT and CDR2 SNEGSKA come from the germline V gene (reference sequence). The CDR3 spans 16 residues. J was trimmed by 4 bases and V by 5 bases; bases with no gene match: 13. CDR3 bases: TGCAGTGCTGGGGATCCCGGACAGGGGCGATCAGATACGCAGTATTTT. Protein: CSAGDPGQGRSDTQYF.

This chain links TRBV5-1 with TRBJ2-3, with unresolved D. This CDR3 has 17 residues. The germline V gene has CDR1 SGHRS and CDR2 YFSETQ. V was clipped by 4 bases and J by 0 bases, with 18 bases between them. The CDR3 nucleotides read TGCGCCAGCAGCCGGGTCCCGGTGGCTACTAGCACAGATACGCAGTATTTT. This codes for CASSRVPVATSTDTQYF.